The 20 T cell receptor beta chains reported below all come from one sample, sequenced in a study of T cells after somatic rescue of genetic block. Assay used: immunoSEQ multiplex PCR; TCRdb lists only in-frame clones, some missing. The data show 85,000 to 100,000 clones, with over 80% seen just once and roughly 1.7% held by the top ten. Material: peripheral blood mononuclear cells (PBMCs). Source of these receptors: a woman between 18 and 29 years old.

V usage is TRBV7-3 and J usage is TRBJ2-1; 7 bases map to TRBD2. Germline assignment: CDR1 SGHTA and CDR2 FQGTGA. J lost 3 bases, V lost 4 bases, and 6 bases had no gene match. The CDR3 extends over 15 amino acids. The DNA for the CDR3 is TGTGCCAGCAGCTCAAGCGGGATGGGCTACAATGAGCAGTTCTTC. This sequence encodes CASSSSGMGYNEQFF.

This rearrangement joins TRBV5-1 to TRBJ2-1, with TRBD2 matching 16 bases. V was clipped by 4 bases and J by 9 bases; unmatched bases: 7. The CDR3 has 16 amino acids. Germline lookup yields CDR1 SGHRS and CDR2 YFSETQ. CDR3 sequence: CASSLGLAGGSGEQFF. DNA for the CDR3: TGCGCCAGCAGCCTGGGACTAGCGGGAGGGTCGGGTGAGCAGTTCTTC.

The J gene is TRBJ2-1, the V gene TRBV28; D is unresolved. This CDR3 is built from 12 residues. With 4 bases removed from V and 9 bases from J, the gap between germline ends came to 10 bases. Germline V gene data show CDR1 as MDHEN and CDR2 as SYDVKM. CDR3 in amino acids: CASSYEFTEQFF. As DNA, the CDR3 is TGTGCCAGCAGTTACGAATTCACTGAGCAGTTCTTC. The full variable domain, its missing parts supplied by reference TRBV28 and TRBJ2-1, is DVKVTQSSRYLVKRTGEKVFLECVQDMDHENMFWYRQDPGLGLRLIYFSYDVKMKEKGDIPEGYSVSREKKERFSLILESASTNQTSMYLCASSYEFTEQFFGPGTRLTVL.

The chain is built from TRBV9 and TRBJ2-2, with D maybe TRBD1 (6 bases). Germline V gene sequence: CDR1 SGDLS, CDR2 YYNGEE. This CDR3 is 14 amino acids long. V lost 5 bases and J lost 5, with 13 bases in between. The CDR3 coding sequence is TGTGCCAGCAGTTGGGGGCGCGGGACCGGGGAGCTGTTTTTT. Translated, it gives CASSWGRGTGELFF.

The sample holds one count of this clone. V gene TRBV28 combines with J gene TRBJ2-5, with 8 bases fitting TRBD1. CDR1 and CDR2 (germline): MDHEN, SYDVKM. The V gene end was trimmed by 6 bases and the J gene end by 4 bases; junction bases not matched to a gene: 7. The CDR3 extends over 14 amino acids. The CDR3 loop is CASSLGGQGETQYF. CDR3 nucleotides: TGTGCCAGCAGCCTAGGAGGACAGGGAGAGACCCAGTACTTC.

The chain employs TRBV6-1 and TRBJ1-1; 7 positions agree with TRBD1. Looked up from germline, CDR1 is MNHNS and CDR2 is SASEGT. The length of the CDR3 is 14 residues. After removal of 8 bases from V and 5 bases from J, the junction contained 11 bases not matched to a gene. Here the CDR3 reads CASLKDRVITEAFF. DNA of the CDR3: TGTGCCAGCCTCAAAGACAGGGTGATTACTGAAGCTTTCTTT.

The table lists this clone with a count of one. J is TRBJ2-5 and V is TRBV9, with D maybe TRBD1 (6 bases). CDR3 length: 13 amino acids. Germline V gives CDR1 SGDLS, CDR2 YYNGEE. V lost 4 bases and J lost 4, with 11 bases in between. CDR3 sequence reads: CASSRVGAETQYF. As DNA, the CDR3 is TGTGCCAGCAGCCGGGTGGGGGCAGAGACCCAGTACTTC.

The CDR3 loop reads CASSRPTGVNTEAFF. The CDR3 DNA reads as TGTGCCAGCAGTCGCCCCACAGGGGTGAACACTGAAGCTTTCTTT. The V and J genes are TRBV28 and TRBJ1-1; TRBD1 agrees at 7 bases. The trim removed 5 bases at V and 0 bases at J, leaving 6 bases unmatched. Germline V gene data show CDR1 as MDHEN and CDR2 as SYDVKM. This CDR3 has 15 residues. Drawing the rest from reference TRBV28 and TRBJ1-1, the complete variable domain is DVKVTQSSRYLVKRTGEKVFLECVQDMDHENMFWYRQDPGLGLRLIYFSYDVKMKEKGDIPEGYSVSREKKERFSLILESASTNQTSMYLCASSRPTGVNTEAFFGQGTRLTVV.

The sample holds a few counts of this clone. This sequence joins TRBV10-3 and TRBJ1-5; possible D gene TRBD1, 5 bases. V lost 5 bases to trimming and J lost 7 bases, with 12 bases between them. The CDR3 sequence is 13 residues long. CDR1 is ENHRY, CDR2 SYGVKD, per germline. CDR3 in amino acids: CAISQGLGQPQHF. DNA of the CDR3: TGTGCCATCAGTCAGGGATTGGGCCAGCCCCAGCATTTT.

V and J are TRBV27 and TRBJ1-1; D is ambiguous. The CDR3 is made up of 14 amino acids. V dropped 0 bases and J dropped 0 bases, with 5 bases sitting between them. The germline gives CDR1 MNHEY, CDR2 SMNVEV (reference sequence). CDR3 protein: CASSLSTMNTEAFF. The CDR3 DNA reads TGTGCCAGCAGTTTATCTACCATGAACACTGAAGCTTTCTTT.

The rearrangement uses TRBV28 and TRBJ1-1, with D unresolved. The V end lost 4 bases, the J end lost 6 bases, and 9 bases lay between the germline ends. The CDR3 is made up of 12 amino acids. Germline CDR1 and CDR2: MDHEN and SYDVKM. The CDR3 protein is CASSWARAEAFF. DNA of the CDR3: TGTGCCAGCAGTTGGGCCCGCGCTGAAGCTTTCTTT.

This sequence joins TRBV28 and TRBJ1-3; 8 bases are a match to TRBD1. Trimming at V came to 3 bases and at J to 4 bases, leaving 5 bases not matched to a gene. The CDR3 is 15 residues long. Germline CDR1 reads MDHEN; CDR2 reads SYDVKM. Written as DNA, the CDR3 is TGTGCCAGCAGTTTTGCCAGGACAGGGGGAAACACCATATATTTT. Amino acids: CASSFARTGGNTIYF.

This rearrangement joins TRBV14 to TRBJ2-1, with D unclear. The CDR3 length is 18 residues. V lost 1 base, J lost 2 bases, and 18 bases lay in between. CDR1 and CDR2 from the germline V gene are SGHDN and FVKESK. For the CDR3, the DNA is TGTGCCAGCAGCCAAGGAACAGCCGCGTCAATTACCTACAATGAGCAGTTCTTC. Translation: CASSQGTAASITYNEQFF.

This chain links TRBV18 with TRBJ2-1; D may be TRBD1 (7 bases). Germline assignment: CDR1 KGHSH and CDR2 LQKENI. The CDR3 contains 15 residues. V was pared by 6 bases and J by 8 bases, with 20 bases between. As DNA, the CDR3 is TGTGCCAGCTCCCCCCCCTGGGGCAGGGGGGATGAGCAGTTCTTC. It yields the protein CASSPPWGRGDEQFF.

The chain employs TRBV7-9 and TRBJ2-5; tentatively, D is TRBD1 (6 bases). V lost 1 base, J lost 1 base, and 10 bases lay in between. The germline V gene encodes CDR1 SEHNR and CDR2 FQNEAQ (reference sequence). This CDR3 has 15 amino acids. The CDR3 protein is CASSLDGRGQETQYF. The CDR3 DNA reads as TGTGCCAGCAGCTTAGACGGCAGGGGCCAAGAGACCCAGTACTTC.

The genes are TRBV27 and TRBJ2-7, with unresolved D. The CDR3 consists of 17 residues. Germline loops: CDR1 MNHEY, CDR2 SMNVEV (reference sequence). The V end lost 0 bases, the J end lost 0 bases, and 15 bases lay between the germline ends. Here the CDR3 DNA reads TGTGCCAGCAGTTTATCCCCAGGTGTCCCAAGCTCCTACGAGCAGTACTTC. Protein: CASSLSPGVPSSYEQYF.

The J gene is TRBJ2-7, the V gene TRBV6-1; D ambiguous. This CDR3 comprises 14 residues. Germline V gene data show CDR1 as MNHNS and CDR2 as SASEGT. V lost 4 bases and J 1 base, leaving 11 bases between the germline ends. The CDR3 coding sequence is TGTGCCAGCAGTGGACGGCACATGTCCTACGAGCAGTACTTC. This codes for CASSGRHMSYEQYF.

V usage is TRBV19 and J usage is TRBJ2-2; the D gene is possibly TRBD1 (7 bases). Deletions cut 7 bases from V and 7 bases from J, with 19 bases between. The CDR3 has 15 residues. Germline V CDR1 and CDR2: LNHDA, SQIVND (reference sequence). The CDR3 DNA is TGTGCCAGTAAGGGGGCGGGTCTCGGGAGCGGGGAGCTGTTTTTT. The encoded protein is CASKGAGLGSGELFF.

J is TRBJ2-7 and V is TRBV6-1; D remains ambiguous. CDR1 and CDR2 (germline): MNHNS, SASEGT. The CDR3 is 13 residues long. V shed 1 base and J shed 6 bases, with 10 bases lying between them. CDR3 sequence reads: CASSEDVRSEQYF. CDR3 nucleotide sequence: TGTGCCAGCAGTGAAGATGTCCGCAGCGAGCAGTACTTC.

The chain couples TRBV5-1 to TRBJ2-2; 7 bases match TRBD2. Germline values: CDR1 SGHRS, CDR2 YFSETQ. The CDR3 extends over 16 amino acids. V gave up 10 bases and J gave up 3 bases; unmatched junction bases: 15. The CDR3 nucleotides read TGCGCCGCAAAGAGAGGGCTAGCGGACGACACCGGGGAGCTGTTTTTT. It translates to CAAKRGLADDTGELFF.